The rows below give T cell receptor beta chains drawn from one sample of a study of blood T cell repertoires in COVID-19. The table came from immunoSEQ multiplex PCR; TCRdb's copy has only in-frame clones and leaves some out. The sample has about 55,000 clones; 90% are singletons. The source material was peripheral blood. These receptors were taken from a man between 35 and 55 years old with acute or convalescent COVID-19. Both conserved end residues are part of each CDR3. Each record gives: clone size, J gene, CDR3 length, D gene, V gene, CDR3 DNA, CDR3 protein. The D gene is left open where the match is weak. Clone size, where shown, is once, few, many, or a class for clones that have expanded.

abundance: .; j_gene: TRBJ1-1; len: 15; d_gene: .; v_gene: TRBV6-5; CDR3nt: TGTGCCAGCAGTTACTCGACAGTTATGAACACTGAAGCTTTCTTT; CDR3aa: CASSYSTVMNTEAFF
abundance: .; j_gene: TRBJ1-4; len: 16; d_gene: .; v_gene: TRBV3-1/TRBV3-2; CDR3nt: TGTGCCAGCAGCCAAGGAGGGTTCGGTACTAATGAAAAACTGTTTTTT; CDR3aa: CASSQGGFGTNEKLFF
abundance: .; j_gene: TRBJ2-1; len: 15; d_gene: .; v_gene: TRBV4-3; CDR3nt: TGCGCCAGCAGCCAAGAGAGCGCGTCCTACAATGAGCAGTTCTTC; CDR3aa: CASSQESASYNEQFF
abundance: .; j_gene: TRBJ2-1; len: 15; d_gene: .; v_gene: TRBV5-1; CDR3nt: TGCGCCAGCAGCTTGGTTCGGGGAATATACAATGAGCAGTTCTTC; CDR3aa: CASSLVRGIYNEQFF
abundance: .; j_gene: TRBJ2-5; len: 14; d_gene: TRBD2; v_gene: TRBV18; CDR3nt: TGTGCCAGCTCACCGACTAGCGGGGAAGAGACCCAGTACTTC; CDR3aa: CASSPTSGEETQYF
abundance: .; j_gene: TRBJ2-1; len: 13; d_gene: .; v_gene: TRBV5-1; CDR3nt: TGCGCCAGCAGCTGGTCGGGGGGCAGTGAGCAGTTCTTC; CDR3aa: CASSWSGGSEQFF
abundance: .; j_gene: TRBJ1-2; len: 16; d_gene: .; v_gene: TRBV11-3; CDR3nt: TGTGCCAGCAGCCCTTCTTTAAGGCGGCAGAACTATGGCTACACCTTC; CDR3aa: CASSPSLRRQNYGYTF
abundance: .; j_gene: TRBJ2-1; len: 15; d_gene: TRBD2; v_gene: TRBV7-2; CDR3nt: TGTGCCAGCAGCTTTAGCGGGACATATTCGGATGAGCAGTTCTTC; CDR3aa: CASSFSGTYSDEQFF
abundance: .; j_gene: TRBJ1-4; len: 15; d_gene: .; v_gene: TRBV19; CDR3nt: TGTGCCAGTAGTCCCCGGACAGTTACTAATGAAAAACTGTTTTTT; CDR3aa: CASSPRTVTNEKLFF
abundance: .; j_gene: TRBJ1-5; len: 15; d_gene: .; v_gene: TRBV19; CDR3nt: TGTGCCAGTAGTATATTTTCACTTAGCAATCAGCCCCAGCATTTT; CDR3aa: CASSIFSLSNQPQHF
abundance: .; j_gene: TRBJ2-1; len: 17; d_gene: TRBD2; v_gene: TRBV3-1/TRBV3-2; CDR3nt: TGTGCCAGCAGCCCCCGCCGGCTAGCGGGAGGTACTGATGAGCAGTTCTTC; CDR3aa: CASSPRRLAGGTDEQFF
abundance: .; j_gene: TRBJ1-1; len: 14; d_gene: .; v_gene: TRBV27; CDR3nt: TGTGCCAGCACCTCCCGAAGGGGGAACACTGAAGCTTTCTTT; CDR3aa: CASTSRRGNTEAFF
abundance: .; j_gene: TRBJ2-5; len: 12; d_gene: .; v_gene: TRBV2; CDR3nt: TGTGCCAGCAAGGCTAGCACAGAGACCCAGTACTTC; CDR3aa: CASKASTETQYF
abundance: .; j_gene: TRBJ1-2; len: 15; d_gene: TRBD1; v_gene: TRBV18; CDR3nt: TGTGCCAGCTCACCGACAGGGGCCGCTGCCTATGGCTACACCTTC; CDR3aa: CASSPTGAAAYGYTF
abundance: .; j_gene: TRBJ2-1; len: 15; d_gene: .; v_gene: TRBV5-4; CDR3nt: TGTGCCAGCAGCTTGGACTACTCCTCCTTCAATGAGCAGTTCTTC; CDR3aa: CASSLDYSSFNEQFF
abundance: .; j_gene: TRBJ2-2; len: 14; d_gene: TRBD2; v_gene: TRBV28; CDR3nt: TGTGCCAGCAGCCTTAGCGGGAGGCCCGGGGAGCTGTTTTTT; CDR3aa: CASSLSGRPGELFF
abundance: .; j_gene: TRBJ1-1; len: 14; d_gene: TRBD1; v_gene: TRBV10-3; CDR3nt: TGTGCCATCAGGTCACAGGGGAGAGATACTGAAGCTTTCTTT; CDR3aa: CAIRSQGRDTEAFF
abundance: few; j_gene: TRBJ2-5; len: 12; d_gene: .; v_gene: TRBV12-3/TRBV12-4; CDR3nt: TGTGCCAGCTGCAACTCGAGGCAGACCCAGTACTTC; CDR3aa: CASCNSRQTQYF
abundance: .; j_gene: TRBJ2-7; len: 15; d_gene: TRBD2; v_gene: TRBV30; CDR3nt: TGTGCCTGGAGCAAGGGACTAGCGGTTACGTACGAGCAGTACTTC; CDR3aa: CAWSKGLAVTYEQYF
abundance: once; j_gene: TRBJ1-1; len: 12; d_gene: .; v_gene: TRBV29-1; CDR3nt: TGCAGCGTCCCACAGGAGGGAACTGAAGCTTTCTTT; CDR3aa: CSVPQEGTEAFF
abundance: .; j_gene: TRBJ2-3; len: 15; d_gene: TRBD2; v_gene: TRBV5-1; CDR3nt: TGCGCCAGCAGCCTGACTAGCGGTCAGGGGGATACGCAGTATTTT; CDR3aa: CASSLTSGQGDTQYF
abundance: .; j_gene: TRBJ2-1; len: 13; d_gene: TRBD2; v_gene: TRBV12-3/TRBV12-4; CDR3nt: TGTGCCAGCAGCTACCCCGGGGGGAATGAGCAGTTCTTC; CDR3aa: CASSYPGGNEQFF
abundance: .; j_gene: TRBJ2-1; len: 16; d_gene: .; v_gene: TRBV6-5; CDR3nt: TGTGCCAGCAGTTACGCCTACTGGAGCTCCTACAATGAGCAGTTCTTC; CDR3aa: CASSYAYWSSYNEQFF
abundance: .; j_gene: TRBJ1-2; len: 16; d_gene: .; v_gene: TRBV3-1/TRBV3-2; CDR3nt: TGTGCCAGCAGCCAAAATCCAGCGGGGGGTGGGTATGGCTACACCTTC; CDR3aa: CASSQNPAGGGYGYTF
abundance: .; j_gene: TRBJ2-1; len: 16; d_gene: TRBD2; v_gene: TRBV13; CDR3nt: TGTGCCAGCAGCCCCCCGGGGAGCGGGAGTAGAAATGAGCAGTTCTTC; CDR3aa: CASSPPGSGSRNEQFF
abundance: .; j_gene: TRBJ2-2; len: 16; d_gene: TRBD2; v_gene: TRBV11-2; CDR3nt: TGTGCCAGCAGCACCATTAGCGGGAGTACTGGCGGGGAGCTGTTTTTT; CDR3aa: CASSTISGSTGGELFF
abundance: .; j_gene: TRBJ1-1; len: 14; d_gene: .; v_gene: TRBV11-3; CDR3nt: TGTGCCAGCGCCCCCAGGCTCGGGAACACTGAAGCTTTCTTT; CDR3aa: CASAPRLGNTEAFF
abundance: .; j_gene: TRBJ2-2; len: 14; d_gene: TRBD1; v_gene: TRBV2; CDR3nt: TGTGCCAGCCTGGGGACAGCGAACACCGGGGAGCTGTTTTTT; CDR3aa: CASLGTANTGELFF
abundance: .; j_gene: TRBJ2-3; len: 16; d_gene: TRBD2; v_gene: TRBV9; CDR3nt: TGTGCCAGCAGCGCGACTAGCGGGAGCTCCACAGATACGCAGTATTTT; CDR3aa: CASSATSGSSTDTQYF
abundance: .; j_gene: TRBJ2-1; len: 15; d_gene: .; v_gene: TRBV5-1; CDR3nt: TGCGCCAGCAGCTTAGCGGTGAGCTCCTACAATGAGCAGTTCTTC; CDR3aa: CASSLAVSSYNEQFF
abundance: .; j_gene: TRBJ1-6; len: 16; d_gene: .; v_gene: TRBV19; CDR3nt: TGTGCCAGTAGTATAGAGCAGCGCTCGAATAATTCACCCCTCCACTTT; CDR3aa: CASSIEQRSNNSPLHF
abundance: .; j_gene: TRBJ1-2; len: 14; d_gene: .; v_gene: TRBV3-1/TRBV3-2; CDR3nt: TGTGCCAGCTCCTTGTTGGCAGCTAACTATGGCTACACCTTC; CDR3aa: CASSLLAANYGYTF
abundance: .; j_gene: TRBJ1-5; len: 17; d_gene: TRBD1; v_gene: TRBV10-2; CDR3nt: TGCGCCAGCAGTGCCACCGGACAGGGGGATAGCAATCAGCCCCAGCATTTT; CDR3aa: CASSATGQGDSNQPQHF
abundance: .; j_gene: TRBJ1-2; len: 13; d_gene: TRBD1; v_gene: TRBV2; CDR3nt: TGTGCCAGCAGGGAGGGACAGAGCTATGGCTACACCTTC; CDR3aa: CASREGQSYGYTF
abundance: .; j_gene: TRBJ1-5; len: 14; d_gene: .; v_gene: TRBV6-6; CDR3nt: TGTGCCAGCAGTCTGCCAGAAAGCAATCAGCCCCAGCATTTT; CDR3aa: CASSLPESNQPQHF
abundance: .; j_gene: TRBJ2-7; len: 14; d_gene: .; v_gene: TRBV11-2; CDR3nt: TGTGCCAGCAGCTTAGCCCCCCCGGGCGGGCATGGGCACTTC; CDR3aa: CASSLAPPGGHGHF
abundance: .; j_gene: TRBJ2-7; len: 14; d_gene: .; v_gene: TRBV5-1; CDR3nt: TGCGCCAGCAGCGGAGGTGGGGATCTCAGCGAGCAGTACTTC; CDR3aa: CASSGGGDLSEQYF
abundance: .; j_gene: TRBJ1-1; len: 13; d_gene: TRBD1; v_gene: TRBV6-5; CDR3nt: TGTGCCAGCAACACCCGGGAGGGACAGATTGTTTTCTTT; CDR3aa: CASNTREGQIVFF
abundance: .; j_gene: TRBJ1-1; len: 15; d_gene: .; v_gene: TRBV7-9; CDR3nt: TGTGCCAGCAGCCCAAGCAGGGAGGTGAACACTGAAGCTTTCTTT; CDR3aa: CASSPSREVNTEAFF
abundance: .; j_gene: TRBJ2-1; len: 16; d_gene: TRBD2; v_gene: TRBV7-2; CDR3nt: TGTGCCAGCATCCCAACAGGACTAGCGGGAGTCTATGAGCAGTTCTTC; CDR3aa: CASIPTGLAGVYEQFF
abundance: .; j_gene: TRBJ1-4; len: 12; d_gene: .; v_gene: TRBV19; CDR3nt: TGTGCCAGTAGTAGGGAGAATGAAAAACTGTTTTTT; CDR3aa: CASSRENEKLFF
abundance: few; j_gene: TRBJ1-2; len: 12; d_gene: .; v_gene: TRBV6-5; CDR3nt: TGTGCCAGCAGTTACAGGCAGGGCCTCTACACCTTC; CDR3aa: CASSYRQGLYTF
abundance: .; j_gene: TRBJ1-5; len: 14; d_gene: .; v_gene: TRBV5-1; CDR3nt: TGCGCCAGCAGCCTAACAGGGAGCAATCAGCCCCAGCATTTT; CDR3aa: CASSLTGSNQPQHF
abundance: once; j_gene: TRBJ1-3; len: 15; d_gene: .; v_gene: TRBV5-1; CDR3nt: TGCGCCAGCAGCTTGGGACAGATTCATGGAAACACCATATATTTT; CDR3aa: CASSLGQIHGNTIYF
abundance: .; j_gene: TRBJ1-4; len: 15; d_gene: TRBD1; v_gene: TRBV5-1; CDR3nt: TGCGCCAGCAGCTTGGACAGGGGGCATAGAGAAAAACTGTTTTTT; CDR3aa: CASSLDRGHREKLFF
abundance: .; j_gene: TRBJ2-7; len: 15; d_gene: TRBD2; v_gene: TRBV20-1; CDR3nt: TGCAGTGCTAGTGGCGGGAGGGTAAACTCCTACGAGCAGTACTTC; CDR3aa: CSASGGRVNSYEQYF
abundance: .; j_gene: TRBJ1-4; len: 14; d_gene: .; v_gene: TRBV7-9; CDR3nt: TGTGCCAGCAGCTTAGCTGGGAGTTGGGAAAAACTGTTTTTT; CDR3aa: CASSLAGSWEKLFF
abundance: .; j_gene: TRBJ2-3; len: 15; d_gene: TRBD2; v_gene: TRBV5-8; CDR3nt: TGTGCCAGCAGGCTGGGGGGGACCTTCACAGATACGCAGTATTTT; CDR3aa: CASRLGGTFTDTQYF
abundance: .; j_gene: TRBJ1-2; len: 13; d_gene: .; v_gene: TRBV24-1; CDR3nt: TGTGCCACCAGTGACCAAGACAGGAGTGGCTACACCTTC; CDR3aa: CATSDQDRSGYTF
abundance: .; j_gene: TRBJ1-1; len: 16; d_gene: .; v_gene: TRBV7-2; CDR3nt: TGTGCCAGCAGCTTAGGCCCGGGAAGAGGCAACACTGAAGCTTTCTTT; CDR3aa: CASSLGPGRGNTEAFF
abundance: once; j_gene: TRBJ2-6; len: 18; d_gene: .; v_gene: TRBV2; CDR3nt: TGTGCCAGCAGTGACTCTGGCAGGGCCTTCTCTGGGGCCAACGTCCTGACTTTC; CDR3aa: CASSDSGRAFSGANVLTF
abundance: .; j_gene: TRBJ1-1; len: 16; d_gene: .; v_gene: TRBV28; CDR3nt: TGTGCCAGCAGGGGGCAGGGAGGCCTAATGAACACTGAAGCTTTCTTT; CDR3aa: CASRGQGGLMNTEAFF
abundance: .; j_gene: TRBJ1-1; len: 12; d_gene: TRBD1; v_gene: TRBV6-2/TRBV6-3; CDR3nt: TGTGCCAGCAGCTTCACAGGGGTTGAAGCTTTCTTT; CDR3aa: CASSFTGVEAFF
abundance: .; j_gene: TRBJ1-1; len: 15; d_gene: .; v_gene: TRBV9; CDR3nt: TGTGCCAGCAGCGTAGCGGTAAGCGGCCCCTTTGAAGCTTTCTTT; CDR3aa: CASSVAVSGPFEAFF
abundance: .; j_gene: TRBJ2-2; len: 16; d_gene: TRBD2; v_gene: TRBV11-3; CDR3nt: TGTGCCAGCAGCGTAGGACTAGCGGGAGACACCGGGGAGCTGTTTTTT; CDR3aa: CASSVGLAGDTGELFF
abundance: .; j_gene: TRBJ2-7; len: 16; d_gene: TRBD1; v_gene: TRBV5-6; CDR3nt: TGTGCCAGCAGCTATACCCAAGATGGACAGGGAAGGGAGCAGTACTTC; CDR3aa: CASSYTQDGQGREQYF
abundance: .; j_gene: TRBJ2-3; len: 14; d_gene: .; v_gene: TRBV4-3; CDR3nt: TGCGCCAGCAGCCAAGGCGTTGCGGGAAATACGCAGTATTTT; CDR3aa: CASSQGVAGNTQYF
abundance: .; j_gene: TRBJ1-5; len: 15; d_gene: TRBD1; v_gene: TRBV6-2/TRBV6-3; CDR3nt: TGTGCCAGCAGTTTTCAGGGGGCCAGCAATCAGCCCCAGCATTTT; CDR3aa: CASSFQGASNQPQHF